Following are 20 T cell receptor beta chains from one sample sequenced in a study of cytomegalovirus exposure and HLA in healthy donors. PCR primers comprised 60 Vbeta and 13 Jbeta primers. This table comes from immunoSEQ multiplex PCR, and its TCRdb copy is limited to in-frame clones, with some not included. Counted here are approximately 100,000 clones, roughly 88% occurring once; the ten biggest clones make up 1.2%. The sample comprised PBMCs. The origin of the receptors is a woman aged 18-29 years in good health and CMV-seronegative.

The chain recombines TRBV19 with TRBJ1-1; TRBD1 might be the D (6 bases). The CDR3 length is 14 residues. The germline V and J ends were trimmed by 6 bases and 1 base, with 12 bases remaining between them. From germline, CDR1 is LNHDA and CDR2 SQIVND (reference sequence). CDR3 sequence: CASSPGTRNTEAFF. In DNA, the CDR3 is TGTGCCAGTAGCCCGGGGACAAGGAACACTGAAGCTTTCTTT.

The chain carries TRBV28 and TRBJ1-5, with D unresolved. Germline V lookup: CDR1 MDHEN, CDR2 SYDVKM. This CDR3 is built from 14 residues. Trimming stripped 3 bases from V and 6 bases from J, with 12 bases between. CDR3 region: CASSLLAGSQPQHF. CDR3 in DNA: TGTGCCAGCAGTTTGTTGGCCGGGAGTCAGCCCCAGCATTTT. Variable domain in full (rest from reference TRBV28 and TRBJ1-5): DVKVTQSSRYLVKRTGEKVFLECVQDMDHENMFWYRQDPGLGLRLIYFSYDVKMKEKGDIPEGYSVSREKKERFSLILESASTNQTSMYLCASSLLAGSQPQHFGDGTRLSIL.

V is TRBV27 and J is TRBJ1-1; D gene ambiguous. V gave up 10 bases and J gave up 6 bases, with 15 bases separating them. CDR1 and CDR2 from the germline V gene are MNHEY and SMNVEV (reference sequence). The length of the CDR3 is 12 residues. CDR3 loop: CATSDLIAEAFF. The CDR3, as DNA: TGTGCCACCTCAGACTTAATCGCTGAAGCTTTCTTT.

The chain links TRBV19 to TRBJ1-4; 7 nucleotides align to TRBD1. This CDR3 is built from 13 residues. Germline V gene data show CDR1 as LNHDA and CDR2 as SQIVND (reference sequence). Trimming cost V 8 bases and J 13 bases; bases outside gene matches: 13. CDR3 coding DNA: TGTGCCAGTGGAAGGGGGCTAATGAGGGGACTGTTTTTT. Translated, it gives CASGRGLMRGLFF.

J is TRBJ1-1 and V is TRBV18, with TRBD1 matching over 9 bases. V lost 5 bases, J lost 2 bases, and 12 bases stayed unmatched. The CDR3 is made up of 17 amino acids. CDR1 and CDR2 from the germline V gene are KGHSH and LQKENI. The CDR3 sequence: CASSARTGDASNTEAFF. CDR3 coding DNA: TGTGCCAGCTCAGCTCGGACAGGGGATGCGTCAAACACTGAAGCTTTCTTT.

The rearrangement links TRBV7-9 to TRBJ1-1; D unclear. Looked up from germline, CDR1 is SEHNR and CDR2 is FQNEAQ (reference sequence). The V end lost 3 bases, the J end lost 1 base, and 6 bases lay between the germline ends. This CDR3 has 13 amino acids. CDR3 DNA sequence: TGTGCCAGCAGCTTGACTCAGAACACTGAAGCTTTCTTT. Translating gives CASSLTQNTEAFF.

This clone was observed a single time. The chain joins TRBV30 to TRBJ2-7; the D is unclear. Germline V gives CDR1 GTSNPN, CDR2 SVGIG (reference sequence). This CDR3 contains 13 residues. The V and J ends lost 4 bases and 3 bases respectively, with 13 bases between them. The CDR3 nucleotides read TGTGCCTGGATCGCCCAGGTCAACTACGAGCAGTACTTC. This gives the protein CAWIAQVNYEQYF.

This clone was observed a single time. The chain employs TRBV11-2 and TRBJ2-3; 9 bases match TRBD2. The CDR3 is made up of 14 amino acids. The V gene end was trimmed by 3 bases and the J gene end by 6 bases; junction bases not matched to a gene: 4. Germline CDR1 SGHAT, CDR2 FQNNGV. CDR3 amino acids: CASSFRGGADTQYF. Here the CDR3 DNA reads TGTGCCAGCAGCTTTCGCGGGGGGGCGGATACGCAGTATTTT.

In this sample, this clone turned up a few times. The chain joins TRBV19 to TRBJ2-3; no clear D gene. This CDR3 spans 16 amino acids. CDR1 is LNHDA and CDR2 is SQIVND in the germline V gene (reference sequence). The V end lost 1 base, the J end lost 5 bases, and 16 bases lay between the germline ends. The CDR3 here is CASSIGFPEPLDTQYF. CDR3 DNA sequence: TGTGCCAGTAGTATAGGTTTTCCGGAGCCCCTAGATACGCAGTATTTT.

The chain combines TRBV7-9 with TRBJ1-4; TRBD1 agrees at 8 bases. Germline values: CDR1 SEHNR, CDR2 FQNEAQ (reference sequence). The CDR3 spans 16 residues. The trim removed 6 bases at V and 0 bases at J, leaving 6 bases unmatched. CDR3 sequence (DNA): TGTGCCAGCAGTAAGATGACAGGGGCAACTAATGAAAAACTGTTTTTT. Translated: CASSKMTGATNEKLFF.

This rearrangement joins TRBV29-1 to TRBJ1-1, with D possibly being TRBD1 (6 bases). V lost 4 bases, J lost 1 base, and 16 bases lay in between. The V gene's germline CDR1 is SQVTM and CDR2 ANQGSEA. The CDR3 is made up of 15 amino acids. CDR3 bases: TGCAGCGTTGGGGGCAGCAGGGGTCGGAACACTGAAGCTTTCTTT. This encodes CSVGGSRGRNTEAFF.

As for this clone: The junction and the germline gene differ at one end; a read error may be behind it. The sample contains more than one DNA sequence encoding this CDR3. The rearrangement joins TRBV13 to TRBJ2-3; D perhaps matches TRBD2 (7 bases). The CDR3 totals 18 residues. Germline loops: CDR1 PRHDT, CDR2 FYEKMQ (reference sequence). The CDR3 DNA follows: TGTGCCAGCAGCCCAACCCCTTCTCGGGGGGCCGGCACGGATACGCAGTATTTT. Its translation is CASSPTPSRGAGTDTQYF.

The chain employs TRBV4-2 and TRBJ2-7, with 10 bases fitting TRBD2. The V gene end was trimmed by 4 bases and the J gene end by 4 bases; junction bases not matched to a gene: 13. Germline CDR1 and CDR2: LGHNA and YNFKEQ. This CDR3 comprises 17 residues. This chain's CDR3 is CASSLGEASGRVYEQYF. The CDR3 DNA reads TGTGCCAGCAGCCTAGGCGAGGCTAGCGGGAGAGTTTACGAGCAGTACTTC.

As to this clone: Other DNA sequences from this sample encode an identical CDR3 as well. This chain connects TRBV28 to TRBJ2-5, with TRBD2 matching over 7 bases. V was clipped by 6 bases and J by 3 bases; unmatched bases: 4. CDR1 MDHEN and CDR2 SYDVKM come from the germline V gene. The CDR3 extends over 13 amino acids. DNA for the CDR3: TGTGCCAGCAGGCGAGCGGGGAAAGAGACCCAGTACTTC. It codes for CASRRAGKETQYF.

This clone was detected once. V usage is TRBV27 and J usage is TRBJ2-3, with 9 bases lining up with TRBD1. Judging by the DNA end, TRBJ1-5 fits better; the J call may be wrong. The CDR3 length is 17 residues. The germline gives CDR1 MNHEY, CDR2 SMNVEV (reference sequence). The CDR3 DNA reads as TGTGCCAGCAGTTCGCTCCGGGACAGGGTCCATAAGAAGACGCAGCATTTT. This sequence encodes CASSSLRDRVHKKTQHF.

This chain links TRBV4-3 with TRBJ2-1; D is perhaps TRBD2 (6 bases). V lost 0 bases and J 3 bases, leaving 12 bases between the germline ends. Germline V gene data show CDR1 as LGHNA and CDR2 as YSLEER. The CDR3 covers 16 residues. The DNA for the CDR3 is TGCGCCAGCAGCCAAGATAGAGGAGCGGGCTACAATGAGCAGTTCTTC. Its translation is CASSQDRGAGYNEQFF.

The rearrangement joins TRBV25-1 to TRBJ1-6, with D maybe TRBD1 (6 bases). Germline-derived CDR1 and CDR2 are MGHDK and SYGVNS. Trimming cost V 7 bases and J 8 bases, with 12 bases left between them. The CDR3 is made up of 13 amino acids. As DNA, the CDR3 is TGTGCCAGCACCAGGGGTTCGGATTCACCCCTCCACTTT. Its protein is CASTRGSDSPLHF. Using reference TRBV25-1 and TRBJ1-6 for the parts outside the CDR3, the full variable domain is EADIYQTPRYLVIGTGKKITLECSQTMGHDKMYWYQQDPGMELHLIHYSYGVNSTEKGDLSSESTVSRIRTEHFPLTLESARPSHTSQYLCASTRGSDSPLHFGNGTRLTVT.

The V call is TRBV28, the J call TRBJ1-1, with D possibly being TRBD1 (5 bases). This CDR3 is built from 13 residues. Germline-derived CDR1 and CDR2 are MDHEN and SYDVKM. Trimming shortened V by 6 bases and J by 0 bases, and 8 bases separated the two germline ends. The CDR3 DNA follows: TGTGCCAGCAGGGCGGGGCTGAACACTGAAGCTTTCTTT. Its translation: CASRAGLNTEAFF.

This clone turned up a few times. The chain links TRBV6-4 to TRBJ2-3, with 7 bases matching TRBD1. The V gene's germline CDR1 is MRHNA and CDR2 SNTAGT. The length of the CDR3 is 14 residues. Trimming at V came to 5 bases and at J to 0 bases, leaving 2 bases not matched to a gene. CDR3 coding DNA: TGTGCCAGCAGTCCACAGGGGAGCACAGATACGCAGTATTTT. Translation: CASSPQGSTDTQYF.

The gene calls are TRBV5-4 and TRBJ2-5, with D possibly matching TRBD2 (7 bases). Germline CDR1 reads SGHNT; CDR2 reads YYREEE (reference sequence). The CDR3 contains 18 residues. The V end lost 4 bases, the J end lost 5 bases, and 27 bases lay between the germline ends. The CDR3 nucleotides read TGTGCCAGCAGCCGACGTTGTGACTCCGGGGGGCGAGGGGAGACCCAGTACTTC. It specifies CASSRRCDSGGRGETQYF.